These 8 T cell receptor beta chains came from one sample sequenced in a study of OX40 agonist ivuxolimab in advanced cancers. Sequencing was performed with immunoSEQ multiplex PCR; in TCRdb, only in-frame clones are kept and a portion is missing. The sample gives about 48,000 clones, nearly 85% of which show up once; over 1% is in the top ten. Sequenced material: CD4+ or CD8+ T cells sorted from blood, taken in a trial of the OX40 agonist ivuxolimab. These receptors originate from an adult with an advanced solid tumor such as melanoma, head and neck, liver or kidney cancer.

The chain joins TRBV5-4 to TRBJ1-4, with 10 bases matching TRBD1. The CDR3 spans 17 residues. With 0 bases clipped from V and 2 bases from J, the junction kept 4 bases outside the gene matches. Germline V gene data show CDR1 as SGHNT and CDR2 as YYREEE (reference sequence). The CDR3 DNA sequence: TGTGCCAGCAGCTTGGAGGGGACAGGGGACACTAATGAAAAACTGTTTTTT. This translates into CASSLEGTGDTNEKLFF.

This sequence joins TRBV9 and TRBJ1-2; 7 nucleotides line up with TRBD1. V trimming: 0 bases; J trimming: 8 bases; junction bases outside the gene matches: 10. Germline CDR1 SGDLS, CDR2 YYNGEE. This CDR3 comprises 15 residues. CDR3 nucleotides: TGTGCCAGCAGCGTAGTAGGGGACAGCCCTTACGGCTACACCTTC. It specifies CASSVVGDSPYGYTF.

The V call is TRBV6-5, the J call TRBJ1-4; D is undetermined. The CDR3 totals 11 residues. CDR1 and CDR2 from the germline V gene are MNHEY and SVGAGI. The V end lost 2 bases, the J end lost 8 bases, and 3 bases lay between the germline ends. The CDR3 DNA reads TGTGCCAGCAGTTACCTGGAAAAACTGTTTTTT. Its translation: CASSYLEKLFF.

This clone was observed a handful of times. The gene calls are TRBV2 and TRBJ1-6, with D uncertain. The V end was cut by 6 bases, the J end by 6 bases, with 15 bases between. CDR3 length: 15 residues. Germline CDR1 reads SNHLY; CDR2 reads FYNNEI. CDR3 region: CASRTSTVGNSPLHF. CDR3 nucleotide sequence: TGTGCCAGCAGAACCAGCACCGTTGGTAATTCACCCCTCCACTTT.

In its sample, this clone was seen once. V and J are TRBV7-6 and TRBJ2-7; no firm D call. Germline CDR1 is SGHVS and CDR2 is FNYEAQ. Trimming stripped 1 base from V and 5 bases from J, with 12 bases between. The CDR3 is 14 residues long. CDR3 sequence (DNA): TGTGCCAGCAGCTTAGACCGGGTTGGGAACGAGCAGTACTTC. Translation: CASSLDRVGNEQYF.

The rearrangement uses TRBV5-1 and TRBJ2-3; no firm D call. V lost 6 bases and J lost 2, with 10 bases in between. The CDR3 contains 13 residues. Per germline, CDR1 SGHRS and CDR2 YFSETQ. CDR3 sequence reads: CASTWRNTDTQYF. The CDR3 bases are TGCGCCAGCACGTGGCGGAACACAGATACGCAGTATTTT.

This clone was found once. V gene TRBV9 combines with J gene TRBJ2-3; the D gene is possibly TRBD1 (5 bases). Germline CDR1 and CDR2: SGDLS and YYNGEE. CDR3 size: 14 residues. Trimming stripped 1 base from V and 2 bases from J, with 8 bases between. Here the CDR3 reads CASSVRGNTDTQYF. For the CDR3, the DNA is TGTGCCAGCAGCGTAAGGGGAAACACAGATACGCAGTATTTT.

Only a few counts were recorded for this clone. The chain joins TRBV9 to TRBJ2-5, with a weak D call TRBD2 (5 bases). V lost 4 bases to trimming and J lost 7 bases, with 23 bases between them. CDR1 and CDR2 (germline): SGDLS, YYNGEE. CDR3 size: 16 residues. In DNA, the CDR3 is TGTGCCAGCAGCCCAGACCCCGCGGGTAGGCTGGGGACCCAGTACTTC. This codes for CASSPDPAGRLGTQYF.